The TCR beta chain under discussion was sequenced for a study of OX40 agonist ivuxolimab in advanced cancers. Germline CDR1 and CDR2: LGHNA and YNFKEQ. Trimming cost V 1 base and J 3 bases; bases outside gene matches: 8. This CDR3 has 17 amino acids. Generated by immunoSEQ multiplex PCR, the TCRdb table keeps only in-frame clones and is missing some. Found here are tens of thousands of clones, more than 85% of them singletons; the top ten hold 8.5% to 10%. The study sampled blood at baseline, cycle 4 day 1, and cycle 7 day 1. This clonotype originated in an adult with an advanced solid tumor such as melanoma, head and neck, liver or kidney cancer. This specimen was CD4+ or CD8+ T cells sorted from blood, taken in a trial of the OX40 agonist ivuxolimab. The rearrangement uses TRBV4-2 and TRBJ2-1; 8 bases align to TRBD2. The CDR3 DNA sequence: TGTGCCAGCAGCCAAGTACGTCTAAGCGGGGGCTACAATGAGCAGTTCTTC. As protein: CASSQVRLSGGYNEQFF.